This is a list of T cell receptor beta chains from one sample in a study of T cell changes during pregnancy in multiple sclerosis. TCRdb keeps only in-frame clones here, not all; method: immunoSEQ multiplex PCR. The sample shows approximately 50,000 clones, around 94% of them seen only once. Here the sequenced sample was CD4+ T cells from peripheral blood mononuclear cells, taken in the third trimester of pregnancy. Source of these receptors: a female donor with multiple sclerosis, enrolled in a pregnancy study. Each CDR3 is given with its conserved first and last residue. A D gene is named only where the DNA matches it firmly. Part of the rows lack a size; the others show once, few, many or a class for expanded clones.

CDR3: CASSLADRGNYGYTF; DNA: TGCGCCAGCAGCTTGGCGGACAGGGGTAACTATGGCTACACCTTC; D: TRBD1; V: TRBV5-1; size: NA; J: TRBJ1-2
CDR3: CASSPGTGRSYEQYF; DNA: TGTGCCAGCAGCCCCGGGACAGGGCGGTCCTACGAGCAGTACTTC; D: TRBD1; V: TRBV6-6; size: NA; J: TRBJ2-7
CDR3: CASSPVAKNEKLFF; DNA: TGTGCCAGTAGTCCAGTCGCCAAGAATGAAAAACTGTTTTTT; D: NA; V: TRBV19; size: NA; J: TRBJ1-4
CDR3: CASSYGTGRETQYF; DNA: TGTGCCAGCAGCTACGGGACAGGGAGGGAGACCCAGTACTTC; D: TRBD1; V: TRBV7-2; size: once; J: TRBJ2-5
CDR3: CAWSVQAGGLSETQYF; DNA: TGTGCCTGGAGTGTACAAGCGGGGGGGCTATCAGAGACCCAGTACTTC; D: TRBD2; V: TRBV30; size: NA; J: TRBJ2-5
CDR3: CASRPWGPEGNEQFF; DNA: TGTGCCAGCCGCCCTTGGGGGCCCGAGGGTAATGAGCAGTTCTTC; D: NA; V: TRBV7-9; size: NA; J: TRBJ2-1
CDR3: CSVALVLAVNEQFF; DNA: TGCAGCGTTGCCCTTGTATTAGCGGTGAATGAGCAGTTCTTC; D: NA; V: TRBV29-1; size: NA; J: TRBJ2-1
CDR3: CASSPNAVYGYTF; DNA: TGTGCCAGCAGCCCAAATGCAGTCTATGGCTACACCTTC; D: NA; V: TRBV6-6; size: few; J: TRBJ1-2
CDR3: CASTSDRDGGYTF; DNA: TGTGCCAGCACCTCCGACAGGGACGGTGGCTACACCTTC; D: TRBD1; V: TRBV6-5; size: NA; J: TRBJ1-2
CDR3: CASSVGVGSEWTEAFF; DNA: TGTGCCAGCAGCGTCGGTGTAGGCAGCGAGTGGACTGAAGCTTTCTTT; D: NA; V: TRBV9; size: NA; J: TRBJ1-1
CDR3: CASSFAGTEQYF; DNA: TGTGCCAGCAGTTTTGCAGGAACCGAGCAGTACTTC; D: NA; V: TRBV28; size: NA; J: TRBJ2-7
CDR3: CASSQGPGISSYNEQFF; DNA: TGCGCCAGCAGCCAAGGTCCAGGGATTAGCTCCTACAATGAGCAGTTCTTC; D: NA; V: TRBV4-3; size: NA; J: TRBJ2-1
CDR3: CASRRTGQGIHEQFF; DNA: TGTGCCAGCAGGCGAACGGGACAGGGTATCCATGAGCAGTTCTTC; D: TRBD1; V: TRBV6-5; size: NA; J: TRBJ2-1
CDR3: CASSLGGTASYEQYF; DNA: TGTGCCAGCAGCTTAGGGGGGACAGCGTCCTACGAGCAGTACTTC; D: TRBD1; V: TRBV7-8; size: NA; J: TRBJ2-7
CDR3: CASSPLGLAMNTEAFF; DNA: TGTGCCAGCTCACCATTAGGACTGGCCATGAACACTGAAGCTTTCTTT; D: NA; V: TRBV18; size: NA; J: TRBJ1-1
CDR3: CASTRDRGSYNSPLHF; DNA: TGTGCCAGCACCCGAGACAGGGGCTCCTATAATTCACCCCTCCACTTT; D: TRBD1; V: TRBV2; size: NA; J: TRBJ1-6
CDR3: CASSRQGNYGYTF; DNA: TGTGCCAGCAGTCGACAGGGGAACTATGGCTACACCTTC; D: TRBD1; V: TRBV6-1; size: NA; J: TRBJ1-2
CDR3: CASSPENRAGTGELFF; DNA: TGTGCCAGCAGCCCCGAGAACAGGGCTGGCACCGGGGAGCTGTTTTTT; D: NA; V: TRBV7-3; size: NA; J: TRBJ2-2
CDR3: CASRNGLAGGQETQYF; DNA: TGTGCCAGTAGAAACGGACTAGCGGGGGGGCAGGAGACCCAGTACTTC; D: TRBD2; V: TRBV19; size: NA; J: TRBJ2-5
CDR3: CASSFPGTSEQYF; DNA: TGTGCCAGCAGCTTCCCTGGGACTTCAGAGCAGTACTTC; D: NA; V: TRBV11-2; size: NA; J: TRBJ2-7
CDR3: CASSQYTEPLYADF; DNA: TGTGCCAGCAGCCAATACACAGAACCTCTCTACGCAGACTTC; D: NA; V: TRBV16; size: NA; J: TRBJ1-2
CDR3: CASSFGGQGARQETQYF; DNA: TGTGCCAGCAGCTTCGGAGGGCAGGGGGCTAGGCAAGAGACCCAGTACTTC; D: TRBD1; V: TRBV11-3; size: NA; J: TRBJ2-5
CDR3: CASQAQGGTEAFF; DNA: TGTGCCAGCCAAGCCCAGGGCGGCACTGAAGCTTTCTTT; D: NA; V: TRBV19; size: NA; J: TRBJ1-1
CDR3: CASSSQGGPYGYTF; DNA: TGTGCCAGCAGCTCCCAGGGGGGCCCTTATGGCTACACCTTC; D: TRBD1; V: TRBV7-2; size: NA; J: TRBJ1-2
CDR3: CASSLIGTSGYTGELFF; DNA: TGTGCCAGCAGCTTAATAGGGACTAGCGGATACACCGGGGAGCTGTTTTTT; D: TRBD2; V: TRBV7-3; size: NA; J: TRBJ2-2
CDR3: CASSLAPTGLPYEQYF; DNA: TGCGCCAGCAGCTTGGCGCCTACAGGTTTACCGTACGAGCAGTACTTC; D: NA; V: TRBV5-1; size: NA; J: TRBJ2-7
CDR3: CASSLDKNTEAFF; DNA: TGCGCCAGCAGCTTGGATAAGAACACTGAAGCTTTCTTT; D: NA; V: TRBV5-1; size: NA; J: TRBJ1-1
CDR3: CASRKGLAWDEQYF; DNA: TGTGCCAGCAGGAAAGGACTAGCCTGGGACGAGCAGTACTTC; D: TRBD2; V: TRBV2; size: NA; J: TRBJ2-7
CDR3: CASSPRTGTYGYTF; DNA: TGTGCCAGTAGTCCGAGGACAGGTACCTATGGCTACACCTTC; D: TRBD1; V: TRBV19; size: NA; J: TRBJ1-2
CDR3: CASTARISTTDTQYF; DNA: TGTGCCAGCACAGCGAGGATCTCTACCACAGATACGCAGTATTTT; D: NA; V: TRBV2; size: NA; J: TRBJ2-3
CDR3: CASSARNRNTEAFF; DNA: TGTGCCAGCAGCGCCCGAAATAGGAACACTGAAGCTTTCTTT; D: NA; V: TRBV5-4; size: NA; J: TRBJ1-1
CDR3: CASSTTGGSYEQYF; DNA: TGCGCCAGCAGCACCACGGGGGGCTCCTACGAGCAGTACTTC; D: TRBD2; V: TRBV5-1; size: NA; J: TRBJ2-7
CDR3: CASSPRLDGNTQYF; DNA: TGTGCCAGCAGCCCCAGACTAGATGGGAATACGCAGTATTTT; D: NA; V: TRBV7-8; size: NA; J: TRBJ2-3
CDR3: CASSESGTGPGTEAFF; DNA: TGTGCCAGCAGTGAATCCGGGACAGGGCCGGGCACTGAAGCTTTCTTT; D: TRBD1; V: TRBV25-1; size: NA; J: TRBJ1-1
CDR3: CAINREGPTDTQYF; DNA: TGTGCCATCAATCGGGAGGGTCCCACAGATACGCAGTATTTT; D: TRBD2; V: TRBV10-3; size: NA; J: TRBJ2-3